This T cell receptor (beta chain) was sequenced in a study of blood T cells in healthy people across ages. A sample-barcoded 5' primer and a J-beta primer mix were used in a second PCR of roughly 7 to 12 cycles. TCRdb re-called the 5' RACE reads through MiXCR, storing one row per CDR3 protein. The table lists around 1,000,000 distinct CDR3 sequences, around two fifths of them singletons. This CDR3 contains 13 residues. The germline V gene has CDR1 ENHRY and CDR2 SYGVKD. Trimming cost V 4 bases and J 3 bases, with 7 bases left between them. Sequencing was done on a sample of blood. J is TRBJ1-3 and V is TRBV10-3; D perhaps matches TRBD1 (5 bases). The TCR comes from a man between 18 and 35 years old in good health. CDR3 sequence (DNA): TGTGCCATCAGTGGGGACGGTGGAAACACCATATATTTT. Protein product: CAISGDGGNTIYF.